This T cell receptor beta chain appears in the sequencing data of a study of shared clonotypes between healthy human individuals. Recent vaccinations or acute infections were absent in the healthy HIV-negative adult donors. The investigators split CD4+ cells into a CD45RA+ naive subset and a CD45RA-negative memory subset. Method: immunoSEQ multiplex PCR; TCRdb's copy keeps in-frame clones and lacks some. The data show 2,500,000 or so clones, with approximately 92% seen just once and under 0.15% held by the top ten. The CDR3 extends over 13 amino acids. Germline V lookup: CDR1 SNHLY, CDR2 FYNNEI. Trimming left V 9 bases short and J 4 bases short, with 12 bases between. Findings and caveats of the study: Generally, naive subsets came out with larger estimated richness than memory subsets. The sharing of 5% to 5.5% of naive CD4 clonotypes was seen across a handful of donors.

As for this clone: The antigen is not known.

Sequencing was performed on naive CD4+ T cells sorted from blood. This sample's subset: CD45RA+ positively selected. V is TRBV2 and J is TRBJ1-4; D call uncertain. The clonotype comes from a man aged 18-30 years in good health. CDR3 in amino acids: CASHLMNNEKLFF. The CDR3 bases are TGTGCCAGTCACTTGATGAATAATGAAAAACTGTTTTTT. Based on the CDR3 plus reference TRBV2 and TRBJ1-4, the full variable domain is EPEVTQTPSHQVTQMGQEVILRCVPISNHLYFYWYRQILGQKVEFLVSFYNNEISEKSEIFDDQFSVERPDGSNFTLKIRSTKLEDSAMYFCASHLMNNEKLFFGSGTQLSVL.